Presented here are 27 T cell receptor beta chains from one specimen sequenced in a study of T cell repertoires in cytomegalovirus infection. TCRdb called the reads again in MiXCR, with one record for every CDR3 protein. The profile shows hundreds of thousands of distinct CDR3 sequences, around 31% of them singletons. These receptors' targets are unknown. Source: cultured PBMCs, taken from culture after CMV antigen stimulation. The receptors come from a human donor in good health (CMV status not recorded). Some clones in this sample may be carry-over from other donors' samples.

The J gene is TRBJ2-1, the V gene TRBV6-2 or TRBV6-3, with 7 nucleotides matching TRBD2. From germline, CDR1 is MNHEY and CDR2 SVGEGT. CDR3 length equals 17 residues. The V segment lost 0 bases and the J segment 1 base; nucleotides outside the gene matches: 6. CDR3 sequence: CASSYSSPSGSYNEQFF. The CDR3 region has the DNA TGTGCCAGCAGTTACTCGTCTCCTAGCGGTTCCTACAATGAGCAGTTCTTC.

This clonotype was seen a single time. J is TRBJ1-1 and V is TRBV7-8; no reliable D call. The CDR3 has 12 amino acids. V was clipped by 4 bases and J by 8 bases, with 11 bases between them. CDR1 is SGHVS, CDR2 FQNEAQ, per germline. CDR3 coding DNA: TGTGCCAGCAGCTCTCCGGGCCTCGAAGCTTTCTTT. Translation: CASSSPGLEAFF.

This clonotype was recorded many times. The rearrangement uses TRBV7-2 and TRBJ2-3; TRBD1 or TRBD2 may be the D gene (5 bases each). CDR3 length: 13 amino acids. V was trimmed by 6 bases and J by 8 bases, leaving 15 bases between them. CDR1 is SGHTA and CDR2 is FQGNSA in the germline V gene. The CDR3 sequence: CASRPPGRFTQYF. The CDR3 bases are TGTGCCAGCAGACCTCCGGGGCGCTTTACGCAGTATTTT.

This clonotype was detected only a few times. The genes are TRBV12-3 or TRBV12-4 and TRBJ2-3; D not resolved. V shed 1 base and J shed 0 bases, with 17 bases lying between them. The CDR3 length is 18 residues. CDR3 DNA: TGTGCCAGCAGTTTAGTGCTCCGGGCAGCGCCTAGCACAGATACGCAGTATTTT. It codes for CASSLVLRAAPSTDTQYF.

This chain uses TRBV29-1 with TRBJ2-7; D unclear. The CDR3 loop spans 11 amino acids. Looked up from germline, CDR1 is SQVTM and CDR2 is ANQGSEA. With 2 bases removed from V and 2 bases from J, the gap between germline ends came to 4 bases. The CDR3 DNA sequence: TGCAGCGTTGAACTTCCCTACGAGCAGTACTTC. Protein sequence: CSVELPYEQYF.

Only one count was recorded for this clonotype. CDR3 region: CASSTLDRVSTEAFF. The CDR3 coding sequence is TGTGCCAGTAGTACTCTGGACAGGGTCAGCACTGAAGCTTTCTTT. The chain is built from TRBV19 and TRBJ1-1; 8 bases are shared with TRBD1. The trim removed 4 bases at V and 4 bases at J, leaving 8 bases unmatched. Germline V lookup: CDR1 LNHDA, CDR2 SQIVND (reference sequence). The CDR3 has 15 residues.

This chain uses TRBV2 with TRBJ2-3, with D perhaps given as TRBD1 or TRBD2 (5 bases each). Deletions cut 7 bases from V and 1 base from J, with 12 bases between. The V gene's germline CDR1 is SNHLY and CDR2 FYNNEI. The CDR3 sequence is 14 residues long. CDR3 loop: CASIGGLRTDTQYF. CDR3 DNA: TGTGCCAGCATTGGGGGTCTTCGCACAGATACGCAGTATTTT. Using reference TRBV2 and TRBJ2-3 for the parts outside the CDR3, the full variable domain is EPEVTQTPSHQVTQMGQEVILRCVPISNHLYFYWYRQILGQKVEFLVSFYNNEISEKSEIFDDQFSVERPDGSNFTLKIRSTKLEDSAMYFCASIGGLRTDTQYFGPGTRLTVL.

This clonotype was seen a few times. The genes are TRBV4-1 and TRBJ2-1, with D uncertain. The germline V gene encodes CDR1 MGHRA and CDR2 YSYEKL. V lost 1 base, J lost 4 bases, and 14 bases lay in between. CDR3 length: 16 residues. The chain's CDR3 is CASSQVDLITYNEQFF. Here the CDR3 DNA reads TGCGCCAGCAGCCAAGTAGACCTTATTACTTACAATGAGCAGTTCTTC.

The chain has TRBV6-1 and TRBJ2-5, with D possibly being TRBD1 or TRBD2 (5 bases each). V shed 0 bases and J shed 1 base, with 6 bases lying between them. The CDR3 runs 14 residues. From germline, CDR1 is MNHNS and CDR2 SASEGT. CDR3 residues: CASSEAGTQETQYF. CDR3 nucleotides: TGTGCCAGCAGTGAAGCTGGGACCCAAGAGACCCAGTACTTC.

The V call is TRBV7-2, the J call TRBJ2-3, with a tentative D call TRBD1 (6 bases). The CDR3 is made up of 15 amino acids. Trimming removed 5 bases from V and 1 base from J, with 13 bases in between. CDR1 is SGHTA and CDR2 is FQGNSA in the germline V gene. The CDR3 reads CASSTRTAGTDTQYF. CDR3 sequence (DNA): TGTGCCAGCAGCACCAGGACAGCCGGCACAGATACGCAGTATTTT.

The V call is TRBV5-5, the J call TRBJ1-2, with a tentative D call TRBD1 (5 bases). V gave up 4 bases and J gave up 2 bases, with 18 bases separating them. The CDR3 consists of 16 residues. Germline CDR1 and CDR2: SGHKS and YYEKEE (reference sequence). The CDR3 is CASSMRGTLTNYGYTF. CDR3 bases: TGTGCCAGCAGCATGCGCGGGACTCTAACAAACTATGGCTACACCTTC.

V usage is TRBV15 and J usage is TRBJ2-5; D uncertain. CDR3 length: 12 residues. Trimming shortened V by 1 base and J by 8 bases, and 8 bases separated the two germline ends. Looked up from germline, CDR1 is LNHNV and CDR2 is YYDKDF (reference sequence). The CDR3 sequence is CATSRGRSTQYF. The DNA for the CDR3 is TGTGCCACCAGCAGAGGAAGGTCAACCCAGTACTTC.

This CDR3 reads CAISESSVDISPLHF. Here the CDR3 DNA reads TGTGCCATCAGTGAGTCCTCTGTAGATATTTCACCCCTCCACTTT. V usage is TRBV10-3 and J usage is TRBJ1-6; no clear D gene. V was shortened by 0 bases and J by 9 bases, with 12 bases between the two germline ends. CDR3 length: 15 residues. CDR1 and CDR2 from the germline V gene are ENHRY and SYGVKD.

This chain joins TRBV28 and TRBJ2-7; D is unresolved. Germline CDR1 reads MDHEN; CDR2 reads SYDVKM. CDR3 length: 13 amino acids. V dropped 2 bases and J dropped 4 bases, with 9 bases sitting between them. The CDR3 nucleotides read TGTGCCAGCAGTTTAAATAAGGCATACGAGCAGTACTTC. It is translated as CASSLNKAYEQYF.

The CDR3 coding sequence is TGCAGTGCTAGGGGACTAGCCTACGAGCAGTACTTC. Residues: CSARGLAYEQYF. V is TRBV20-1 and J is TRBJ2-7; 8 nucleotides agree with TRBD2. The ends lost 3 bases at V and 2 bases at J; junction bases unmatched: 0. Germline CDR1 reads DFQATT; CDR2 reads SNEGSKA (reference sequence). The CDR3 has 12 amino acids.

The gene calls are TRBV7-9 and TRBJ2-2; D unresolved. Trimming pared 6 bases from V and 4 bases from J, leaving 18 bases between. CDR3 size: 16 residues. In germline, CDR1 is SEHNR, CDR2 FQNEAQ (reference sequence). CDR3 nucleotide sequence: TGTGCCAGCAGGCTTACAACCAGCCCGGGCACCGGGGAGCTGTTTTTT. This encodes CASRLTTSPGTGELFF.

This clonotype has a handful of counts. The chain is built from TRBV6-1 and TRBJ2-7; 7 bases agree with TRBD1. The germline V gene has CDR1 MNHNS and CDR2 SASEGT. The CDR3 has 15 amino acids. The V gene end was trimmed by 2 bases and the J gene end by 3 bases; junction bases not matched to a gene: 7. This chain's CDR3 is CASSERGRSNYEQYF. The CDR3 nucleotides are TGTGCCAGCAGTGAAAGGGGGCGGTCGAACTACGAGCAGTACTTC.

V and J are TRBV7-9 and TRBJ1-1; D is unresolved. Trimming stripped 5 bases from V and 4 bases from J, with 23 bases between. There are 17 residues in the CDR3. Germline V lookup: CDR1 SEHNR, CDR2 FQNEAQ (reference sequence). For the CDR3, the DNA is TGTGCCAGCAGCCGTCTCCCTAAGGGCCGGGAGAGCACTGAAGCTTTCTTT. It specifies CASSRLPKGRESTEAFF. Variable domain in full (rest from reference TRBV7-9 and TRBJ1-1): DTGVSQNPRHKITKRGQNVTFRCDPISEHNRLYWYRQTLGQGPEFLTYFQNEAQLEKSRLLSDRFSAERPKGSFSTLEIQRTEQGDSAMYLCASSRLPKGRESTEAFFGQGTRLTVV.

The V gene is TRBV4-1, the J gene TRBJ2-5; TRBD2 matches at 8 bases. Unmatched junction bases numbered 8, after V lost 0 bases and J lost 5 bases. Germline-derived CDR1 and CDR2 are MGHRA and YSYEKL. This CDR3 comprises 16 residues. CDR3 DNA sequence: TGCGCCAGCAGCCAAGAGTCCAGCGGGGGTGAGGAGACCCAGTACTTC. Its protein is CASSQESSGGEETQYF.

The chain recombines TRBV7-9 with TRBJ2-5; 7 nucleotides align to TRBD1. This CDR3 has 14 amino acids. The germline gives CDR1 SEHNR, CDR2 FQNEAQ (reference sequence). J was trimmed by 4 bases and V by 6 bases; bases with no gene match: 8. The CDR3 spells CASRPGTALETQYF. The CDR3, as DNA: TGTGCCAGCAGACCCGGGACAGCCTTAGAGACCCAGTACTTC.

V gene TRBV12-3 or TRBV12-4 combines with J gene TRBJ1-2; a weak D match, TRBD1 (5 bases). V lost 6 bases and J 4 bases, leaving 18 bases between the germline ends. The CDR3 is 15 residues long. The CDR3 protein is CASRGGGAALYGYTF. CDR3 nucleotides: TGTGCCAGCAGGGGGGGTGGGGCGGCTCTCTATGGCTACACCTTC.

The chain combines TRBV11-2 with TRBJ2-7, with 8 bases lining up with TRBD2. The junction had 3 bases not matched to a gene; V was cut back by 2 bases and J by 3 bases. Germline values: CDR1 SGHAT, CDR2 FQNNGV. This CDR3 is built from 14 residues. CDR3 coding DNA: TGTGCCAGCAGCTTACAACTAGCGGACTACGAGCAGTACTTC. Protein sequence: CASSLQLADYEQYF.

The chain carries TRBV5-4 and TRBJ2-1, with 8 bases lining up with TRBD2. The length of the CDR3 is 14 residues. Trimming removed 5 bases from V and 5 bases from J; junction bases left unmatched: 6. Germline V gives CDR1 SGHNT, CDR2 YYREEE (reference sequence). CDR3 protein: CASSRAGANNEQFF. For the CDR3, the DNA is TGTGCCAGCAGTCGAGCGGGGGCAAACAATGAGCAGTTCTTC. The full variable domain, rest sourced from reference TRBV5-4 and TRBJ2-1, is ETGVTQSPTHLIKTRGQQVTLRCSSQSGHNTVSWYQQALGQGPQFIFQYYREEENGRGNFPPRFSGLQFPNYSSELNVNALELDDSALYLCASSRAGANNEQFFGPGTRLTVL.

This clonotype was detected a few times. V gene TRBV11-2 combines with J gene TRBJ1-2; possible D gene TRBD1, 5 bases. The CDR3 spans 17 residues. CDR1 is SGHAT, CDR2 FQNNGV, per germline. Trimming cost V 5 bases and J 2 bases, with 21 bases left between them. CDR3 bases: TGTGCCAGCAGCCCTATACTGACCCAAAGGGACAACTATGGCTACACCTTC. This translates into CASSPILTQRDNYGYTF. Drawing the rest from reference TRBV11-2 and TRBJ1-2, the complete variable domain is EAGVAQSPRYKIIEKRQSVAFWCNPISGHATLYWYQQILGQGPKLLIQFQNNGVVDDSQLPKDRFSAERLKGVDSTLKIQPAKLEDSAVYLCASSPILTQRDNYGYTFGSGTRLTVV.

The chain is built from TRBV5-5 and TRBJ1-1; D ambiguous. CDR3 size: 13 residues. Germline V CDR1 and CDR2: SGHKS, YYEKEE (reference sequence). V was clipped by 3 bases and J by 7 bases, with 13 bases between them. The CDR3 spells CASSSRPWVEAFF. Here the CDR3 DNA reads TGTGCCAGCAGCTCGCGGCCCTGGGTTGAAGCTTTCTTT.

The rearrangement uses TRBV5-1 and TRBJ2-7; 8 bases align to TRBD2. J lost 5 bases, V lost 4 bases, and 8 bases had no gene match. Germline V lookup: CDR1 SGHRS, CDR2 YFSETQ. The CDR3 runs 14 residues. Written as DNA, the CDR3 is TGCGCCAGCAGCCGGGGGGGGGGCCCCCACGAGCAGTACTTC. Protein: CASSRGGGPHEQYF.

This clonotype was seen once. This chain connects TRBV2 to TRBJ2-5; D is undetermined. Germline values: CDR1 SNHLY, CDR2 FYNNEI. This CDR3 comprises 13 residues. V lost 3 bases to trimming and J lost 5 bases, with 10 bases between them. Here the CDR3 DNA reads TGTGCCAGCAGTGATGGGAATTTGGAGACCCAGTACTTC. Translating it yields CASSDGNLETQYF.